This T cell receptor beta chain was found in a study of radiation and T cells in renal cell carcinoma. Unmatched junction bases numbered 4, after V lost 5 bases and J lost 2 bases. The CDR3 length is 13 residues. Germline V gives CDR1 GTSNPN, CDR2 SVGIG (reference sequence). General study points: Top 100 clonotypes averaged roughly 50% in irradiated versus about 43% in nephrectomy-only tumors. Dominant CDR3 motifs were more common in irradiated tumors than controls.

This sample's treatment: treatment-naive control, cytoreductive nephrectomy. Treatment-naive patients without radiation supplied the control tumors at nephrectomy. Concerning this clone itself: The antigen is not known.

Data came from immunoSEQ multiplex PCR; TCRdb stores just in-frame clones and leaves some out. This sample has about 9,700 clones, with less than 80% found just once. This specimen consisted of tumor tissue, obtained from a patient whose treatment was nephrectomy without radiotherapy. The TCR sequence derives from a man between 60 and 75 years old with renal cell carcinoma. The chain has TRBV30 and TRBJ2-3; 7 bases are a match to TRBD1. The CDR3 loop is CAWRGTDTDTQYF. The DNA for the CDR3 is TGTGCCTGGCGTGGGACAGACACAGATACGCAGTATTTT.